These 9 T cell receptor beta chains came from one sample sequenced in a study of human T cells and chemical hapten exposure. Time point indicated: pre-sensitization, week 0. Treatment noted: therapeutic diphenylcyclopropenone sensitization with weekly scalp DPC. TCRdb analysed the RACE reads with MiXCR anew, one entry per CDR3 protein. The sample includes tens of thousands of distinct CDR3 sequences, roughly 12% of them seen just once. Sequenced material: whole blood, taken in connection with sensitization to the hapten diphenylcyclopropenone (DPC). The receptor set was obtained from a woman in her thirties or forties with alopecia areata. Some clones in this sample may be carry-over from other donors' samples.

This clonotype was seen repeatedly, ten times or more. The chain carries TRBV30 and TRBJ1-1, with a weak D call TRBD1 (5 bases). V lost 5 bases and J 3 bases, leaving 10 bases between the germline ends. This CDR3 region has 12 residues. Germline values: CDR1 GTSNPN, CDR2 SVGIG (reference sequence). The CDR3 loop is CAWDRQHTEAFF. CDR3 DNA sequence: TGTGCCTGGGATCGACAGCACACTGAAGCTTTCTTT. Variable domain in full (rest from reference TRBV30 and TRBJ1-1): SQTIHQWPATLVQPVGSPLSLECTVEGTSNPNLYWYRQAAGRGLQLLFYSVGIGQISSEVPQNLSASRPQDRQFILSSKKLLLSDSGFYLCAWDRQHTEAFFGQGTRLTVV.

This clonotype was observed a few times. The junction and the germline gene differ at one end; a read error may be behind it. V usage is TRBV18 and J usage is TRBJ1-1; D gene uncertain. Germline CDR1 is KGHSH and CDR2 is LQKENI. This CDR3 contains 14 residues. CDR3 nucleotide sequence: TGTGCCAGCTCACCGGCCGTTATGAACACTGGAGCTTTCTTT. Its translation is CASSPAVMNTGAFF.

V and J are TRBV4-1 and TRBJ2-7; 9 nucleotides line up with TRBD2. Germline V gene lookup returns CDR1 MGHRA and CDR2 YSYEKL. The CDR3 totals 16 residues. With 4 bases clipped from V and 4 bases from J, the junction kept 11 bases outside the gene matches. The CDR3 bases are TGCGCCAGCAGCCCACTCCCGGGACTAGCTTCTTACGAGCAGTACTTC. The encoded protein is CASSPLPGLASYEQYF.

This sequence joins TRBV28 and TRBJ2-7; no definite D call. CDR3 length equals 14 residues. V was trimmed by 6 bases and J by 2 bases, leaving 14 bases between them. The V gene's germline CDR1 is MDHEN and CDR2 SYDVKM. The CDR3 DNA reads TGTGCCAGCAGCAAAATCGGGCAGCCCTACGAGCAGTACTTC. Its translation is CASSKIGQPYEQYF.

In this sample, this clonotype turned up many times. J is TRBJ2-1 and V is TRBV4-1; 13 positions agree with TRBD2. The CDR3 has 16 residues. Germline CDR1 is MGHRA and CDR2 is YSYEKL. The ends lost 3 bases at V and 8 bases at J; junction bases unmatched: 7. CDR3 coding DNA: TGCGCCAGCAGCCATCCGACTAGCGGGAGGTTTGATGAGCAGTTCTTC. This encodes CASSHPTSGRFDEQFF.

This clonotype was observed many times. The chain joins TRBV6-2 or TRBV6-3 to TRBJ2-1; D is possibly TRBD1 or TRBD2 (6 bases each). The V gene lost 7 bases and the J gene lost 3 bases, with 19 bases spanning the gap. This CDR3 region has 16 residues. Germline CDR1 MNHEY, CDR2 SVGEGT. In DNA form, the CDR3 reads TGTGCCAGCATTACCGCCGGAGGGGGTGTCTACAATGAGCAGTTCTTC. This encodes CASITAGGGVYNEQFF.

This clonotype turned up a few times. This CDR3 is CASSIMGTYEQYF. The DNA for the CDR3 is TGTGCCAGCAGCATTATGGGGACCTACGAGCAGTACTTC. The V and J genes are TRBV7-8 and TRBJ2-7; no clear D. CDR3 length equals 13 residues. V was shortened by 5 bases and J by 2 bases, with 10 bases between the two germline ends. Germline loops: CDR1 SGHVS, CDR2 FQNEAQ.

This clonotype showed up just a few times. This rearrangement joins TRBV7-9 to TRBJ2-5; 12 nucleotides agree with TRBD1. The CDR3 loop spans 15 amino acids. Germline V gene sequence: CDR1 SEHNR, CDR2 FQNEAQ (reference sequence). Germline trimming cut 5 bases from V and 5 bases from J; bases unmatched to any gene: 6. CDR3 loop: CASSMGQGASETQYF. CDR3 nucleotide sequence: TGTGCCAGCAGCATGGGACAGGGGGCGAGTGAGACCCAGTACTTC.

In regard to this clonotype: A much larger clonotype is one base distant, so this may be a read error. The rearrangement joins TRBV10-3 to TRBJ2-7; maybe TRBD1 (6 bases). CDR3 size: 14 residues. Looked up from germline, CDR1 is ENHRY and CDR2 is SYGVKD. The ends were cut back, 0 bases at V and 6 bases at J, with 12 bases in the middle. The CDR3, as DNA: TGTGCCATCAGTGAGTCACAGGGAACCCGCGAGCAGTACTTC. Translating gives CAISESQGTREQYF.